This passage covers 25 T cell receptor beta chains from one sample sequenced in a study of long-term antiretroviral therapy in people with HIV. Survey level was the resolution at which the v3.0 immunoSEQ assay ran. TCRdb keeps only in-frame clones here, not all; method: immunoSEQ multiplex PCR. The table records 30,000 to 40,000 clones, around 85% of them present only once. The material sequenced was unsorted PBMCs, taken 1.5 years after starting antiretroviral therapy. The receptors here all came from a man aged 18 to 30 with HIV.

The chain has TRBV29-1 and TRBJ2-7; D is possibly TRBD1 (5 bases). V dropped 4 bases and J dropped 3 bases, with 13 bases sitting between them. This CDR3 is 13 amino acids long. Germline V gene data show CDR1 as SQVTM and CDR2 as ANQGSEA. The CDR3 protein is CSVVGQGHYEQYF. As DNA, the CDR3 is TGCAGCGTTGTTGGGCAGGGCCACTACGAGCAGTACTTC.

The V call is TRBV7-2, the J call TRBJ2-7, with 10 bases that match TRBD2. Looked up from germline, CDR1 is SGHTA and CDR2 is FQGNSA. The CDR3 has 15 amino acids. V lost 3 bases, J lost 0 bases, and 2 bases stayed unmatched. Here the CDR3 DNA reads TGTGCCAGCAGCTTCCCTAGCGGGAGCTCCTACGAGCAGTACTTC. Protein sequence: CASSFPSGSSYEQYF.

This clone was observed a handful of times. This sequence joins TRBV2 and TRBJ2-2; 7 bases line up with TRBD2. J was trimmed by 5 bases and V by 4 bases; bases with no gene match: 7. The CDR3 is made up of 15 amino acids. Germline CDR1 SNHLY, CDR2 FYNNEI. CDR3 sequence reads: CASSGGSGRTGELFF. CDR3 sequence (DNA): TGTGCCAGCAGTGGCGGTAGCGGGCGGACCGGGGAGCTGTTTTTT.

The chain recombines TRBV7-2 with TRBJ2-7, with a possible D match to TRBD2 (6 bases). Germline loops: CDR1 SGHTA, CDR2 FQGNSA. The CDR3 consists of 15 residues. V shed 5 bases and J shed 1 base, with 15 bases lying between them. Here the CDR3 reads CASSLQPGGSYEQYF. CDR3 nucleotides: TGTGCCAGCAGCCTACAACCTGGAGGGTCCTACGAGCAGTACTTC.

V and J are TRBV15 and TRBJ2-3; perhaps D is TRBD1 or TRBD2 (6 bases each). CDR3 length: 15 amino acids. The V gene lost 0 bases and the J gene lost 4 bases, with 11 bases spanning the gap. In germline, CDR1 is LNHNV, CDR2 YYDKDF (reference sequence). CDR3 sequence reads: CATSRDPGAADTQYF. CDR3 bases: TGTGCCACCAGCAGAGACCCGGGGGCGGCAGATACGCAGTATTTT.

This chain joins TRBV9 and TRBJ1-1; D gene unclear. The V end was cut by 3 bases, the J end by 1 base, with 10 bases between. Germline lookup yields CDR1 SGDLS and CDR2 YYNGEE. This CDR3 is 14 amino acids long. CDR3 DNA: TGTGCCAGCAGCGGTAGAGTAGCGAACACTGAAGCTTTCTTT. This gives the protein CASSGRVANTEAFF.

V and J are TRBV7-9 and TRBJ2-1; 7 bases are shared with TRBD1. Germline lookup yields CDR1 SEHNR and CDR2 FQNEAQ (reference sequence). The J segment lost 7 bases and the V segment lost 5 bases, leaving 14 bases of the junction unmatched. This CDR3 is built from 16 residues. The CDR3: CASSQPTGTSGNEQFF. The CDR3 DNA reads TGTGCCAGCAGCCAGCCGACAGGGACCTCGGGAAATGAGCAGTTCTTC.

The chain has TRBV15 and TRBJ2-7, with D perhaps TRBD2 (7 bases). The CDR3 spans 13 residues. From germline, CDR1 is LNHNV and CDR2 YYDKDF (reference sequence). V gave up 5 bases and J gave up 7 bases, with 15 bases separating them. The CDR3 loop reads CATSGGAGYEQYF. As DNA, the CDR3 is TGTGCCACCAGCGGGGGGGCGGGGTATGAGCAGTACTTC.

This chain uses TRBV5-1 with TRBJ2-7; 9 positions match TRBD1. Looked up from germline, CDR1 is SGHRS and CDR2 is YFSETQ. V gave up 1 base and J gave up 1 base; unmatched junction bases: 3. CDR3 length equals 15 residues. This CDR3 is CASSLFGTGSYEQYF. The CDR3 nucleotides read TGCGCCAGCAGCTTGTTTGGGACAGGGTCCTACGAGCAGTACTTC. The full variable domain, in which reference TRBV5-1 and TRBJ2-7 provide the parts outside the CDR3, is KAGVTQTPRYLIKTRGQQVTLSCSPISGHRSVSWYQQTPGQGLQFLFEYFSETQRNKGNFPGRFSGRQFSNSRSEMNVSTLELGDSALYLCASSLFGTGSYEQYFGPGTRLTVT.

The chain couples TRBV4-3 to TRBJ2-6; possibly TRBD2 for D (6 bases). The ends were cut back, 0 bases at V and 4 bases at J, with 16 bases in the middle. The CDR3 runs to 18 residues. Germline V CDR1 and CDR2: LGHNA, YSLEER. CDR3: CASSQDLGGVRGANVLTF. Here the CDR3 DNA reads TGCGCCAGCAGCCAAGATCTCGGGGGAGTCAGGGGGGCCAACGTCCTGACTTTC.

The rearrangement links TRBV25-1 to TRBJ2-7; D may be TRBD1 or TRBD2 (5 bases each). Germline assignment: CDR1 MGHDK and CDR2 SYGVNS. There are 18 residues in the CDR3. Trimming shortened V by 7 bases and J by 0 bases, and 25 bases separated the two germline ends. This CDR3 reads CASIGRNPPGPSSYEQYF. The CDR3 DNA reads TGTGCCAGCATTGGCCGAAACCCCCCGGGGCCAAGCTCCTACGAGCAGTACTTC.

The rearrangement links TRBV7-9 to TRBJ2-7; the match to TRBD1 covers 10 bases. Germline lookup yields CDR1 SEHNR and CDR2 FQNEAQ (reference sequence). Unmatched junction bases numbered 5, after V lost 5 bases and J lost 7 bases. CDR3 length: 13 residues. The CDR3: CASSLTGGQEQYF. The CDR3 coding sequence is TGTGCCAGCAGCCTGACAGGGGGCCAGGAGCAGTACTTC.

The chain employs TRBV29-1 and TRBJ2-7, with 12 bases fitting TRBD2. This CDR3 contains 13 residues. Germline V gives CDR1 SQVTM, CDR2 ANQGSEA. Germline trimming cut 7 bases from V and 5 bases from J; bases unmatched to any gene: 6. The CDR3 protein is CSAGLAGGNEQYF. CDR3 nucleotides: TGCAGCGCGGGGCTAGCGGGAGGGAACGAGCAGTACTTC.

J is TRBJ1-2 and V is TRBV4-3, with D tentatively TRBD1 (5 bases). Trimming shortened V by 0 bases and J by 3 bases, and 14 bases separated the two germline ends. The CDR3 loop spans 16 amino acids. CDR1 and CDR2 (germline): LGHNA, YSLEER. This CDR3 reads CASSQEGAGTDYGYTF. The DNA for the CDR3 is TGCGCCAGCAGCCAAGAAGGAGCAGGGACCGACTATGGCTACACCTTC.

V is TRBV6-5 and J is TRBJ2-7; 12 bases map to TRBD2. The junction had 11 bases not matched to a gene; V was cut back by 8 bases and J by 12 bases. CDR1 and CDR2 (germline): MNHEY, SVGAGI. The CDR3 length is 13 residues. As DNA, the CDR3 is TGTGCCAGCGCAACTAGCGGGAGGCCCTCCTGGTACTTC. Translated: CASATSGRPSWYF.

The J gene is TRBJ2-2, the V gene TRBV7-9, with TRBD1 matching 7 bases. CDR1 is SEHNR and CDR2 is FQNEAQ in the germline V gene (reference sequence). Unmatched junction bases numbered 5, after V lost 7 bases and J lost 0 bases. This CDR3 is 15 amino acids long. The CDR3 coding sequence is TGTGCCAGCACCCCAGACAGGGCGAACACCGGGGAGCTGTTTTTT. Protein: CASTPDRANTGELFF.

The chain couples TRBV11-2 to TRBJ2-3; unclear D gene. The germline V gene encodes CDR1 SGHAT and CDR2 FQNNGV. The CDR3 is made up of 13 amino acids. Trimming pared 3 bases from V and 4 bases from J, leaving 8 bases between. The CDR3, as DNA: TGTGCCAGCAGCTTTTCGGATCCAGATACGCAGTATTTT. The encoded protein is CASSFSDPDTQYF.

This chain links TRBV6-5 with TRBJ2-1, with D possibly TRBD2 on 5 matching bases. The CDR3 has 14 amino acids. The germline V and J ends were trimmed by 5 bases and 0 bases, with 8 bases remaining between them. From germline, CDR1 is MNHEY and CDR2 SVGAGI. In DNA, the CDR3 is TGTGCCAGCAGTACCGGGAACTCCTACAATGAGCAGTTCTTC. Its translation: CASSTGNSYNEQFF.

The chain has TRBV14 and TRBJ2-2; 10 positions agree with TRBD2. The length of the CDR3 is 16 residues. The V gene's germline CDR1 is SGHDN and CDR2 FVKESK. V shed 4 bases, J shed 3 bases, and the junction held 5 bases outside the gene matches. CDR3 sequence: CASSLTSGTYTGELFF. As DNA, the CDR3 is TGTGCCAGCAGCCTAACTAGCGGGACCTACACCGGGGAGCTGTTTTTT.

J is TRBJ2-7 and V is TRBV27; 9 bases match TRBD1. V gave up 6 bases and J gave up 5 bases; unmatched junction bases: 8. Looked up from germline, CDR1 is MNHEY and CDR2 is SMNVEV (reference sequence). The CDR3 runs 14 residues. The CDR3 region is CASRSGQGSNEQYF. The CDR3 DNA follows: TGTGCCAGCAGGAGTGGACAGGGGTCGAACGAGCAGTACTTC.

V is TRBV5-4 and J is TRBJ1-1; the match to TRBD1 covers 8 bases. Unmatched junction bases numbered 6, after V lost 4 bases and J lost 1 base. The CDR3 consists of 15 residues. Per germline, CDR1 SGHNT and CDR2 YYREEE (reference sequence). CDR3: CASSRAGQGNTEAFF. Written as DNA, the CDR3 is TGTGCCAGCAGCCGAGCTGGACAGGGGAACACTGAAGCTTTCTTT.

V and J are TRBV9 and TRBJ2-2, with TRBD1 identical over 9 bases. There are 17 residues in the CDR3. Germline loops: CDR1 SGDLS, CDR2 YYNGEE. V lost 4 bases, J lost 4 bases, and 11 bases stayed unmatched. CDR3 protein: CASSFRQGDLGTGELFF. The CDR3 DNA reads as TGTGCCAGCAGCTTCAGACAGGGGGACCTGGGCACCGGGGAGCTGTTTTTT. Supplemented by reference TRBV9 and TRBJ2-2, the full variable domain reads DSGVTQTPKHLITATGQRVTLRCSPRSGDLSVYWYQQSLDQGLQFLIQYYNGEERAKGNILERFSAQQFPDLHSELNLSSLELGDSALYFCASSFRQGDLGTGELFFGEGSRLTVL.

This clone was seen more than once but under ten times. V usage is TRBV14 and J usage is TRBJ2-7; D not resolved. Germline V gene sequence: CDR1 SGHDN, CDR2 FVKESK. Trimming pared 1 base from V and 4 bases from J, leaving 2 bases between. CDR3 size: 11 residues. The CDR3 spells CASSQVYEQYF. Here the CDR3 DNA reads TGTGCCAGCAGCCAAGTGTACGAGCAGTACTTC.

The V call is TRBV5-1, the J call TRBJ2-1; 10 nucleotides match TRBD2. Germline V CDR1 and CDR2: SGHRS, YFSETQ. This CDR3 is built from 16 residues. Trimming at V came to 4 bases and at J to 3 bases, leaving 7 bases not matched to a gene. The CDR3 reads CASSHGLAVDYNEQFF. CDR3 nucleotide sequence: TGCGCCAGCAGCCACGGACTAGCGGTAGACTACAATGAGCAGTTCTTC.

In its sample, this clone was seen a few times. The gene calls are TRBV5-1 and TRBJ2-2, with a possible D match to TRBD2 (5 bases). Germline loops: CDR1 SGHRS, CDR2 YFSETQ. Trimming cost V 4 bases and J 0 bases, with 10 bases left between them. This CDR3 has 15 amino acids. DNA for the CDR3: TGCGCCAGCAGCCCTAAGGAGGCGAACACCGGGGAGCTGTTTTTT. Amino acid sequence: CASSPKEANTGELFF. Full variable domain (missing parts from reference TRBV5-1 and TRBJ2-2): KAGVTQTPRYLIKTRGQQVTLSCSPISGHRSVSWYQQTPGQGLQFLFEYFSETQRNKGNFPGRFSGRQFSNSRSEMNVSTLELGDSALYLCASSPKEANTGELFFGEGSRLTVL.